This T cell receptor (beta chain) emerged from a study of blood T cell repertoires in COVID-19. Study at large: T cells, B-cell-depleted T cells, or PBMCs provided the cDNA or gDNA that served as material.

Followed over time, Seattle patients had been enrolled while infection was active. In the original processing: Nucleated cell number was recorded as an estimate derived from reference gene primer amplification. Repertoires were generated with immunoSEQ multiplex PCR, while TCRdb's copy carries only in-frame clones and drops some. The D gene and trimming were derived from the DNA, and the V and J assignments and clone size from that table. The sample yields 60,000 or so clones, around 80% seen once. The sample taken for sequencing was peripheral blood. This TCR came from a man aged 25-45 years with COVID-19, enrolled during active disease.

For the CDR3, the DNA is TGTGCCAGCAGTTGGGGGACAGGGGGAGTAGATACGCAGTATTTT. This gives the protein CASSWGTGGVDTQYF. The J gene is TRBJ2-3, the V gene TRBV6-6, with 11 nucleotides matching TRBD1. Per germline, CDR1 MNHNY and CDR2 SVGAGI (reference sequence). Trimming removed 4 bases from V and 5 bases from J; junction bases left unmatched: 5. CDR3 length: 15 amino acids.